The entry below describes one T cell receptor (beta chain). These data are taken from a study of cytotoxic CD8 clonotypes in ibrutinib-treated CLL. V was pared by 4 bases and J by 4 bases, with 4 bases of the junction left unmatched. The length of the CDR3 is 13 residues. The germline gives CDR1 SGHRS, CDR2 YFSETQ. The data were produced by immunoSEQ multiplex PCR, yet TCRdb's version contains in-frame clones alone and is incomplete. Of approximately 33,000 clones listed, roughly three quarters were seen once; the top ten hold 28%. The sample in question was PBMCs, obtained before ibrutinib treatment. The chain employs TRBV5-1 and TRBJ1-2, with TRBD1 identical over 7 bases. The sequence was collected from a human donor with chronic lymphocytic leukemia. The CDR3 loop is CASSLGQLYGYTF. The CDR3 region has the DNA TGCGCCAGCAGCCTGGGACAGCTCTATGGCTACACCTTC.